This T cell receptor beta chain appears in the sequencing data of a study of OX40 agonist ivuxolimab in advanced cancers. As for the study in general: While on treatment, patients had intravenous ivuxolimab at 0.01 to 10 mg/kg every 2 weeks.

Study-wide results and caveats: The CD4+ and CD8+ T cells in the blood had expanded clonally by week 6 at 0.1 to 3.0 mg/kg. Near-lowest levels of clonal expansion characterized partial responders at 0.1-3.0 mg/kg.

The assay was immunoSEQ multiplex PCR, and TCRdb's table has in-frame clones only and misses some. The repertoire consists of tens of thousands of clones, with 75% to 95% occurring once and the leading ten covering around 6.3%. Only one count was recorded for this clone. Its antigen remains unidentified. V shed 2 bases and J shed 7 bases, with 12 bases lying between them. Germline V lookup: CDR1 MNHNS, CDR2 SASEGT. CDR3 length equals 15 residues. The origin of this receptor is an adult with an advanced solid tumor such as melanoma, head and neck, liver or kidney cancer. The rearrangement joins TRBV6-1 to TRBJ1-6, with TRBD1 as a possible D gene (6 bases). Sample: CD4+ or CD8+ T cells sorted from blood, taken in a trial of the OX40 agonist ivuxolimab. The CDR3 coding sequence is TGTGCCAGCAGTGAAACGGCGGGACAAAATTCACCCCTCCACTTT. Protein: CASSETAGQNSPLHF.